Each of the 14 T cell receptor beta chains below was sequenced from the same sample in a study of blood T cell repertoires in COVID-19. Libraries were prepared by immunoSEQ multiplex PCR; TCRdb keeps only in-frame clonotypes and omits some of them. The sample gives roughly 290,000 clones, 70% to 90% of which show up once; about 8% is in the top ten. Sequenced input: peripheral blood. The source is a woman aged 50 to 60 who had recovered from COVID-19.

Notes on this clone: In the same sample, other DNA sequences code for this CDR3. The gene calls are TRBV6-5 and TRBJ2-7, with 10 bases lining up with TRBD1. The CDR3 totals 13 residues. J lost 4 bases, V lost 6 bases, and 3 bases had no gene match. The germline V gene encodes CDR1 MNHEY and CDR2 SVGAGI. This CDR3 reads CASSRDRGYEQYF. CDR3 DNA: TGTGCCAGCAGCCGGGACAGGGGATACGAGCAGTACTTC.

The CDR3 loop is CSASRTSGRQETQYF. In nucleotides, the CDR3 is TGCAGTGCTAGTAGGACTAGCGGGAGACAAGAGACCCAGTACTTC. The chain carries TRBV20-1 and TRBJ2-5, with TRBD2 matching 13 bases. Germline trimming cut 3 bases from V and 2 bases from J; bases unmatched to any gene: 3. CDR1 is DFQATT, CDR2 SNEGSKA, per germline (reference sequence). The CDR3 totals 15 residues.

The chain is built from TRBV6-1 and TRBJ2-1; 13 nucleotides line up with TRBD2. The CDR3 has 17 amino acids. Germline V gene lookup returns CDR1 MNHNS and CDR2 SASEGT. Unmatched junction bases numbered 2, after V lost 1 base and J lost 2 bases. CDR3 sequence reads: CASSEGLAGGPYNEQFF. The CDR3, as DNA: TGTGCCAGCAGTGAAGGACTAGCGGGGGGCCCCTACAATGAGCAGTTCTTC.

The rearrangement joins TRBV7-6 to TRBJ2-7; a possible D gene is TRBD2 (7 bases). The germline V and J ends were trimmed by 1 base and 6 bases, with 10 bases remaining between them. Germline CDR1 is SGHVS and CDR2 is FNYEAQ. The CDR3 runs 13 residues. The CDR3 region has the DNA TGTGCCAGCAGCTTAGGGGGGGGCCGCGAGCAGTACTTC. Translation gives CASSLGGGREQYF.

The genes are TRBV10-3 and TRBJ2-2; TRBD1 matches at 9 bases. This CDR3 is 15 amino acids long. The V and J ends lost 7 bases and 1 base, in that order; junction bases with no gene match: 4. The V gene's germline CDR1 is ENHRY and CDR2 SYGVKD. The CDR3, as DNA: TGTGCCATCACCCCGGGACAGGGGAACACCGGGGAGCTGTTTTTT. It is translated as CAITPGQGNTGELFF.

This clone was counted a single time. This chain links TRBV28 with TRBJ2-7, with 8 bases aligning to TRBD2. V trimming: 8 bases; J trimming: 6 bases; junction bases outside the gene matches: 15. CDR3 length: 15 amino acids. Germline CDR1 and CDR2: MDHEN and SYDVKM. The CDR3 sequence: CASHGGGLGIGEQYF. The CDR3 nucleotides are TGTGCCAGCCATGGGGGGGGACTAGGAATTGGCGAGCAGTACTTC.

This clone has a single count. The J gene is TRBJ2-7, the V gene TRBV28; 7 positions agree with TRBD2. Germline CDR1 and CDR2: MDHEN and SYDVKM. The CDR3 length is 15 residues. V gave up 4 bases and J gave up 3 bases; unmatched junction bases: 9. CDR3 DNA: TGTGCCAGCAGTTCCCCTACGGGACTAAACTACGAGCAGTACTTC. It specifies CASSSPTGLNYEQYF.

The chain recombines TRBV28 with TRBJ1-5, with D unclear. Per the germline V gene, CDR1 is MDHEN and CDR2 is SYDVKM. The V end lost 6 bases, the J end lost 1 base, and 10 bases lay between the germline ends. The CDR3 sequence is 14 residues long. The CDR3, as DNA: TGTGCCAGCAGACTCCGCGGGAGCAATCAGCCCCAGCATTTT. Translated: CASRLRGSNQPQHF.

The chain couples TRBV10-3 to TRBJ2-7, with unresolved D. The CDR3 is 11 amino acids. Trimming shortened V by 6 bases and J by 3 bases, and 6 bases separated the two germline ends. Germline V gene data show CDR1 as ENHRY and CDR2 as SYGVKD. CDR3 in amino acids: CAISNSYEQYF. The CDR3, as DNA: TGTGCCATCAGCAACAGCTACGAGCAGTACTTC.

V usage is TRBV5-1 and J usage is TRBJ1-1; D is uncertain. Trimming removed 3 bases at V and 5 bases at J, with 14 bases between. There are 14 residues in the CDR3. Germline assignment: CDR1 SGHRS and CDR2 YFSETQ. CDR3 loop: CASSSIQAGTEAFF. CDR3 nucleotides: TGCGCCAGCAGCTCTATCCAGGCGGGGACTGAAGCTTTCTTT.

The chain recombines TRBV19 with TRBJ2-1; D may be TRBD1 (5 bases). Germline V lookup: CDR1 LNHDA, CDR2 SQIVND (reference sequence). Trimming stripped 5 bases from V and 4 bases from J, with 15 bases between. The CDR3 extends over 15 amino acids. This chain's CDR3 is CASSPGSTFYNEQFF. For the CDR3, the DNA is TGTGCCAGTAGTCCAGGGTCGACCTTTTACAATGAGCAGTTCTTC.

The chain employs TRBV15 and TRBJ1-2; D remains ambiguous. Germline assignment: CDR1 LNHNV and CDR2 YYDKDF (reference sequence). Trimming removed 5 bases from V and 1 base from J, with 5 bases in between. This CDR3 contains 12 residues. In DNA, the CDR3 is TGTGCCACCAGCTCCGTTAACTATGGCTACACCTTC. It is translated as CATSSVNYGYTF.

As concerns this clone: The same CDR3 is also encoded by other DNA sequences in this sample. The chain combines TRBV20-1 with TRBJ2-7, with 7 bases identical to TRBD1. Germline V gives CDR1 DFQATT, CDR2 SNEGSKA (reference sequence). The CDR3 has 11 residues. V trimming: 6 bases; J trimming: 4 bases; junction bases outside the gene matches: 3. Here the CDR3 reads CSARDSYEQYF. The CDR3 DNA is TGCAGTGCAAGGGACAGTTACGAGCAGTACTTC.

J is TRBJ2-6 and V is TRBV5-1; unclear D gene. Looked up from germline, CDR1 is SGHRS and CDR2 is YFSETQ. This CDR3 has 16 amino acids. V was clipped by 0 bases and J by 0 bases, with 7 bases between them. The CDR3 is CASSLDSNSGANVLTF. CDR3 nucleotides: TGCGCCAGCAGCTTGGACAGCAACTCTGGGGCCAACGTCCTGACTTTC.